This entry features one TCR beta chain sequence. Its antigen remains unidentified. This sample was included in a study of cytomegalovirus exposure and HLA in healthy donors. Study-wide findings and caveats: Confirmation in vitro established that a few CMV-associated chains were specific for CMV antigens. It was taken for granted in presence/absence analyses that sequencing depth across donors was roughly uniform. Rare sequences made up most TCRs, while some public TCRs were found in many donors. A later analysis linked a missense DCLRE1C variant to TCR beta V- and J-gene trimming.

60 Vbeta and 13 Jbeta primers were used in PCR. The table came from immunoSEQ multiplex PCR; TCRdb's copy has only in-frame clones and leaves some out. The sample comprises around 150,000 clones, 70% to 80% of which are singletons, and roughly 6% rests with the top ten. Trimming left V 3 bases short and J 0 bases short, with 10 bases between. The CDR3 extends over 14 amino acids. Germline V gene data show CDR1 as SGHNT and CDR2 as YYREEE (reference sequence). The TCR comes from a man between 45 and 60 years old in good health and CMV-seropositive. The genes are TRBV5-4 and TRBJ2-7, with D possibly being TRBD1 (5 bases). The sequencing sample was made of PBMCs. CDR3 in DNA: TGTGCCAGCAGCTCCAGGGATGACTCCTACGAGCAGTACTTC. Protein product: CASSSRDDSYEQYF.